This T cell receptor (beta chain) was observed in a study of preoperative IRX-2 immunotherapy in early breast cancer. The repertoire was sequenced with immunoSEQ multiplex PCR; TCRdb's copy has only in-frame clones and lacks some. The repertoire includes 95,000 to 100,000 clones, roughly 90% of them detected once, and about 2% sits in the top ten. Treatment of the sample: preoperative locoregional IRX-2 cytokine immunotherapy. Preoperative locoregional IRX-2 cytokine immunotherapy was tested in the phase Ib source study. This CDR3 region has 15 residues. The germline gives CDR1 MDHEN, CDR2 SYDVKM. V gave up 5 bases and J gave up 5 bases, with 16 bases separating them.

Sequencing used tumor tissue, obtained after IRX-2 immunotherapy. The TCR originated in a human donor with breast cancer. The J gene is TRBJ1-5, the V gene TRBV28, with D tentatively TRBD1 (5 bases). CDR3 sequence reads: CASSPTAPIDQPQHF. CDR3 in DNA: TGTGCCAGCAGTCCGACAGCCCCAATAGATCAGCCCCAGCATTTT.